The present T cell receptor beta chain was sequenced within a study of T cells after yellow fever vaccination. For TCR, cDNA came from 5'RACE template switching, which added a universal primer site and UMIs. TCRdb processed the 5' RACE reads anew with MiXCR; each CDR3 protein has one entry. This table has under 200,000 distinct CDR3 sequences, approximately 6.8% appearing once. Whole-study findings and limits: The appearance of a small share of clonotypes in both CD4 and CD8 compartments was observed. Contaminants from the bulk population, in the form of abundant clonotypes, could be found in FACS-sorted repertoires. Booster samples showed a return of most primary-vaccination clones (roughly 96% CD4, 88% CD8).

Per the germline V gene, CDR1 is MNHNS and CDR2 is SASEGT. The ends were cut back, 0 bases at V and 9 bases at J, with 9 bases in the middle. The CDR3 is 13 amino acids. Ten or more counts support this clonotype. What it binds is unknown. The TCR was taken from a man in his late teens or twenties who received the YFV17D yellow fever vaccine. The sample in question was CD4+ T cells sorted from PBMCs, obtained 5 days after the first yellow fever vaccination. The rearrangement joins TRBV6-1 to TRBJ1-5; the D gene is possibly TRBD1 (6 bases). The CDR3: CASSEATGSPQHF. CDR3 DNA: TGTGCCAGCAGTGAAGCGACAGGATCGCCCCAGCATTTT.